This TCR beta chain was identified during a study of blood T cells in healthy people across ages. The CDR3 covers 17 residues. Germline V gives CDR1 SGHNT, CDR2 YENEEA. Donation came from healthy Caucasian individuals in Russia who were aged about 6 to 95. Whenever a sample was processed, at least 7 million PBMCs were isolated. Study-level points and caveats: Unsorted PBMCs ruled out conclusive naive versus antigen-experienced comparison. Naive T cell percentage and TCR beta diversity correlated strongly.

It was with a sample-barcoded 5' primer and a J-beta primer mix that a second PCR of about 6 to 12 cycles was run. TCRdb reprocessed the 5' RACE reads with MiXCR, giving one entry per CDR3 protein. The sample lists some 750,000 distinct CDR3 sequences, 22% occurring once. Notes on this clonotype: What it binds is unknown. Germline is not matched at one junction end, which may reflect a read error.

The receptor was derived from a man aged 70-80 years in good health. The chain joins TRBV11-3 to TRBJ2-3; TRBD2 agrees at 7 bases. Source material: blood. CDR3 loop: CACSLDSSGMFPDTQYF. CDR3 nucleotide sequence: TGTGCCTGCAGCTTAGATTCAAGCGGGATGTTCCCAGATACGCAGTATTTT.